What follows describes a single T cell receptor beta chain. V shed 2 bases, J shed 7 bases, and the junction held 5 bases outside the gene matches. Per the germline V gene, CDR1 is MNHEY and CDR2 is SVGAGI. CDR3 length equals 14 residues. These data originate in a study of PD-1 blockade in classical Hodgkin lymphoma. This table comes from immunoSEQ multiplex PCR, and its TCRdb copy is limited to in-frame clones, with some not included. The data hold fewer than 45,000 clones, with approximately 80% observed a single time. Every patient was affected by relapse after autologous stem cell transplantation, while exposure to brentuximab vedotin was not uniform.

The genes are TRBV6-5 and TRBJ2-7, with 10 positions matching TRBD2. This receptor was obtained from a human donor with classical Hodgkin lymphoma. The starting material was peripheral blood mononuclear cells (PBMCs), obtained at baseline. For the CDR3, the DNA is TGTGCCAGCAGTTACGGGGGACTAGCGCGAGAGCAGTACTTC. Translated, it gives CASSYGGLAREQYF.